This passage covers 17 T cell receptor beta chains from one sample sequenced in a study of CD8+ T cells in alopecia areata. RNA was extracted and reverse transcribed into cDNA as the sequencing template. This table comes from immunoSEQ multiplex PCR, and its TCRdb copy is limited to in-frame clones, with some not included. The sample shows some 130,000 clones, around 53% of them seen only once. Documented treatment: oral pan-JAK inhibitor, 5-10 mg twice daily. Source: CD4+ T cells sorted from blood, taken at week 4, from a patient treated with tofacitinib. These receptors were taken from a human donor with alopecia areata.

A few counts support this clone. The V and J genes are TRBV27 and TRBJ1-1; D not certain. The CDR3 is 15 amino acids. Germline V gene sequence: CDR1 MNHEY, CDR2 SMNVEV (reference sequence). V lost 4 bases and J lost 2, with 14 bases in between. The DNA for the CDR3 is TGTGCCAGCAGTTCGCCGACAAGGCGTAACACTGAAGCTTTCTTT. It translates to CASSSPTRRNTEAFF.

The rearrangement uses TRBV6-5 and TRBJ2-7; D perhaps matches TRBD2 (8 bases). Germline assignment: CDR1 MNHEY and CDR2 SVGAGI. CDR3 size: 15 residues. The V end lost 7 bases, the J end lost 0 bases, and 16 bases lay between the germline ends. DNA of the CDR3: TGTGCCAGCAACGGGGGGGCAGGGGGCTCCTACGAGCAGTACTTC. Protein product: CASNGGAGGSYEQYF.

The chain links TRBV29-1 to TRBJ2-7, with D perhaps matching TRBD2 (5 bases). The CDR3 loop spans 13 amino acids. CDR1 is SQVTM and CDR2 is ANQGSEA in the germline V gene. V was clipped by 5 bases and J by 7 bases, with 18 bases between them. The CDR3 region has the DNA TGCAGCGTTCGGGGTGTAGCTAGCCGAGAGCAGTACTTC. This sequence encodes CSVRGVASREQYF.

This clone was seen more than once but under ten times. The rearrangement joins TRBV4-1 to TRBJ2-7; D tentatively fits TRBD1 or TRBD2 (5 bases each). Germline V lookup: CDR1 MGHRA, CDR2 YSYEKL. CDR3 length: 17 amino acids. The V and J ends lost 4 bases and 4 bases respectively, with 23 bases between them. CDR3 region: CASSRDSGAVVGYEQYF. The DNA of the CDR3 is TGCGCCAGCAGCCGCGACTCCGGGGCCGTCGTAGGGTACGAGCAGTACTTC.

The rearrangement links TRBV13 to TRBJ2-7; D is unresolved. Trimming cost V 5 bases and J 3 bases, with 5 bases left between them. Germline V gives CDR1 PRHDT, CDR2 FYEKMQ (reference sequence). CDR3 length: 11 residues. The CDR3 nucleotides are TGTGCCAGCAGCAGATACTACGAGCAGTACTTC. This sequence encodes CASSRYYEQYF.

In its sample, this clone was seen a few times. The chain links TRBV14 to TRBJ2-1; D remains ambiguous. The germline CDR1 and CDR2 sequences are SGHDN and FVKESK. V lost 4 bases and J 7 bases, leaving 14 bases between the germline ends. The length of the CDR3 is 14 residues. CDR3 region: CASSRSRAGNEQFF. Here the CDR3 DNA reads TGTGCCAGCAGCCGATCTCGGGCCGGTAATGAGCAGTTCTTC.

This chain connects TRBV27 to TRBJ1-1, with unresolved D. The CDR3 spans 15 residues. CDR1 is MNHEY and CDR2 is SMNVEV in the germline V gene (reference sequence). V gave up 2 bases and J gave up 3 bases, with 13 bases separating them. The CDR3 region has the DNA TGTGCCAGCAGTTTAGGCGGGCGGCGGCACACTGAAGCTTTCTTT. It yields the protein CASSLGGRRHTEAFF.

V gene TRBV29-1 combines with J gene TRBJ2-4, with D maybe TRBD1 (6 bases). The CDR3 has 13 residues. V was shortened by 7 bases and J by 9 bases, with 19 bases between the two germline ends. Germline V gives CDR1 SQVTM, CDR2 ANQGSEA. CDR3: CSADTGSMGIQYF. DNA of the CDR3: TGCAGCGCCGATACAGGGAGTATGGGCATTCAGTACTTC.

The gene calls are TRBV5-1 and TRBJ2-5; no definite D call. The J call may not be correct, given that the DNA end is closer to TRBJ2-7. Germline CDR1 reads SGHRS; CDR2 reads YFSETQ. The CDR3 length is 12 residues. The CDR3 here is CASSNPSYEQYF. Here the CDR3 DNA reads TGCGCCAGCAGCAACCCATCTTACGAGCAGTACTTC.

This clone has a handful of counts. The chain is built from TRBV10-3 and TRBJ2-7; 11 bases match TRBD2. Germline V gene data show CDR1 as ENHRY and CDR2 as SYGVKD. The trim removed 5 bases at V and 5 bases at J, leaving 11 bases unmatched. CDR3 length: 16 amino acids. CDR3 region: CAISPGLAVGGNEQYF. The CDR3 nucleotides are TGTGCCATCAGTCCGGGACTAGCGGTCGGAGGGAACGAGCAGTACTTC.

This clone has more than one count but fewer than ten. V is TRBV23-1 and J is TRBJ1-2, with a tentative D call TRBD1 (5 bases). TRBV23-1 is an ORF, and what it does is uncertain. Trimming left V 6 bases short and J 8 bases short, with 13 bases between. The CDR3 spans 12 residues. CDR3 bases: TGCGCCAGCAGCCCAAAGGGGAGCGGCTACACCTTC. This sequence encodes CASSPKGSGYTF.

V and J are TRBV5-6 and TRBJ1-1; TRBD1 matches at 9 bases. This CDR3 is 16 amino acids long. CDR1 and CDR2 from the germline V gene are SGHDT and YYEEEE. The J segment lost 2 bases and the V segment lost 4 bases, leaving 9 bases of the junction unmatched. In DNA, the CDR3 is TGTGCCAGCAGCAGACTCGACAGGGGGGAAAACACTGAAGCTTTCTTT. Residues: CASSRLDRGENTEAFF.

The chain links TRBV29-1 to TRBJ1-4; 12 bases line up with TRBD1. The V and J ends lost 4 bases and 4 bases, in that order; junction bases with no gene match: 4. The germline gives CDR1 SQVTM, CDR2 ANQGSEA. The CDR3 has 15 amino acids. The CDR3 here is CSVVGTGGVNEKLFF. The DNA of the CDR3 is TGCAGCGTTGTCGGGACAGGGGGCGTTAATGAAAAACTGTTTTTT.

The chain couples TRBV9 to TRBJ2-1, with TRBD1 matching 9 bases. The V gene end was trimmed by 0 bases and the J gene end by 7 bases; junction bases not matched to a gene: 14. The length of the CDR3 is 18 residues. The germline gives CDR1 SGDLS, CDR2 YYNGEE. CDR3 coding DNA: TGTGCCAGCAGCGTAGCTTTTTCCGGGACAGGGATAATGAATGAGCAGTTCTTC. The encoded protein is CASSVAFSGTGIMNEQFF.

J is TRBJ2-6 and V is TRBV27; D not resolved. Trimming left V 5 bases short and J 0 bases short, with 8 bases between. Germline V CDR1 and CDR2: MNHEY, SMNVEV (reference sequence). This CDR3 contains 15 residues. CDR3 DNA: TGTGCCAGCAGTCCGTGGGGCTCTGGGGCCAACGTCCTGACTTTC. Protein sequence: CASSPWGSGANVLTF.

As regards this clone: This sample includes further DNA sequences coding for the same CDR3. The rearrangement uses TRBV29-1 and TRBJ1-2, with 9 bases identical to TRBD1. J gave up 3 bases and V 4 bases, and 0 bases lay outside the gene matches. The CDR3 is made up of 12 amino acids. Germline V lookup: CDR1 SQVTM, CDR2 ANQGSEA. The CDR3: CSVGTGDYGYTF. The CDR3 DNA is TGCAGCGTTGGGACAGGGGACTATGGCTACACCTTC.

The rearrangement links TRBV5-4 to TRBJ2-7, with D perhaps matching TRBD1 (6 bases). Germline V gene sequence: CDR1 SGHNT, CDR2 YYREEE (reference sequence). This CDR3 spans 15 amino acids. Trimming removed 0 bases at V and 2 bases at J, with 12 bases between. The CDR3 sequence: CASSLEQGGPYEQYF. CDR3 DNA sequence: TGTGCCAGCAGCTTGGAACAGGGCGGCCCCTACGAGCAGTACTTC. The variable domain in full, completed from reference TRBV5-4 and TRBJ2-7, reads ETGVTQSPTHLIKTRGQQVTLRCSSQSGHNTVSWYQQALGQGPQFIFQYYREEENGRGNFPPRFSGLQFPNYSSELNVNALELDDSALYLCASSLEQGGPYEQYFGPGTRLTVT.